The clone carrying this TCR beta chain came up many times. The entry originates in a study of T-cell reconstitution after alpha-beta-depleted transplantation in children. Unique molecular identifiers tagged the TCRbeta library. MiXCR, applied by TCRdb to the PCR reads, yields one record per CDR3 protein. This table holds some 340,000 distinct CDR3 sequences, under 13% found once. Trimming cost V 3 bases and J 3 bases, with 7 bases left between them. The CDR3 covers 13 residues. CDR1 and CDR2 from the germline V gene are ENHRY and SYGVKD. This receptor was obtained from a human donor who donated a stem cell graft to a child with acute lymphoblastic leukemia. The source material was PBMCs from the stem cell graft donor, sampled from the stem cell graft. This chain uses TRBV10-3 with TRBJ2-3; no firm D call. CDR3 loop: CAISESWTDTQYF. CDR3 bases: TGTGCCATCAGTGAATCTTGGACAGATACGCAGTATTTT.